The 23 T cell receptor beta chains below come from one sample, sequenced in a study of blood T cell repertoires in COVID-19. The protocol was immunoSEQ multiplex PCR, while the TCRdb copy is restricted to in-frame clones and leaves out a portion. The profile covers about 140,000 clones, with 85% to 90% appearing a single time and approximately 10% taken by the ten largest. Material for sequencing was peripheral blood. These receptor sequences come from a woman at least 80 years old with acute or convalescent COVID-19.

CDR3: CAWRTGNTEAFF. DNA for the CDR3: TGTGCCTGGAGGACAGGGAACACTGAAGCTTTCTTT. This chain uses TRBV30 with TRBJ1-1; maybe TRBD1 (6 bases). Germline CDR1 is GTSNPN and CDR2 is SVGIG (reference sequence). Trimming stripped 3 bases from V and 1 base from J, with 6 bases between. The CDR3 spans 12 residues.

The rearrangement joins TRBV24-1 to TRBJ1-2; no clear D. CDR1 and CDR2 from the germline V gene are KGHDR and SFDVKD. With 4 bases removed from V and 4 bases from J, the gap between germline ends came to 12 bases. The CDR3 covers 14 residues. Here the CDR3 reads CATSDWTQTYGYTF. The CDR3 nucleotides read TGTGCCACCAGTGACTGGACTCAGACCTATGGCTACACCTTC.

CDR3: CASSLGQLSYGYTF. The CDR3 bases are TGTGCCAGCAGCTTAGGACAGCTCTCCTATGGCTACACCTTC. V usage is TRBV7-9 and J usage is TRBJ1-2; D is possibly TRBD1 (5 bases). Germline V gene data show CDR1 as SEHNR and CDR2 as FQNEAQ (reference sequence). There are 14 residues in the CDR3. Deletions cut 1 base from V and 4 bases from J, with 10 bases between.

The chain has TRBV6-5 and TRBJ2-2, with no clear D. Deletions cut 5 bases from V and 7 bases from J, with 8 bases between. Germline V gives CDR1 MNHEY, CDR2 SVGAGI. The CDR3 runs 12 residues. The CDR3 region is CASSRVGGELFF. The CDR3 DNA reads TGTGCCAGCAGTCGCGTTGGCGGGGAGCTGTTTTTT.

This clone showed up just once. The chain recombines TRBV19 with TRBJ1-4; 9 nucleotides line up with TRBD1. The CDR3 runs 18 residues. Germline CDR1 LNHDA, CDR2 SQIVND (reference sequence). V shed 6 bases, J shed 0 bases, and the junction held 11 bases outside the gene matches. DNA for the CDR3: TGTGCCAGTAGCCCCCGGGACAGGGACCCTGCAACTAATGAAAAACTGTTTTTT. Protein sequence: CASSPRDRDPATNEKLFF. The full variable domain, rest sourced from reference TRBV19 and TRBJ1-4, is DGGITQSPKYLFRKEGQNVTLSCEQNLNHDAMYWYRQDPGQGLRLIYYSQIVNDFQKGDIAEGYSVSREKKESFPLTVTSAQKNPTAFYLCASSPRDRDPATNEKLFFGSGTQLSVL.

The chain combines TRBV2 with TRBJ2-5; possibly TRBD2 for D (6 bases). CDR3 length: 15 amino acids. Germline V CDR1 and CDR2: SNHLY, FYNNEI. Trimming left V 4 bases short and J 0 bases short, with 12 bases between. The CDR3 DNA reads TGTGCCAGCAGTGGGACTATCCAGTACCAAGAGACCCAGTACTTC. Protein product: CASSGTIQYQETQYF.

The V call is TRBV5-1, the J call TRBJ2-3; TRBD1 might be the D (5 bases). V gave up 0 bases and J gave up 6 bases, with 11 bases separating them. Germline V gives CDR1 SGHRS, CDR2 YFSETQ. The CDR3 loop spans 14 amino acids. The CDR3 protein is CASSLERWGDTQYF. CDR3 bases: TGCGCCAGCAGCTTGGAGCGCTGGGGCGATACGCAGTATTTT.

The chain is built from TRBV19 and TRBJ2-7, with 8 nucleotides matching TRBD2. V was pared by 1 base and J by 3 bases, with 5 bases of the junction left unmatched. The CDR3 consists of 15 residues. Per the germline V gene, CDR1 is LNHDA and CDR2 is SQIVND (reference sequence). CDR3 protein: CASSIAGGPYYEQYF. DNA for the CDR3: TGTGCCAGTAGTATAGCGGGGGGGCCCTACTACGAGCAGTACTTC.

This chain links TRBV6-2 or TRBV6-3 with TRBJ2-1, with a weak D call TRBD2 (7 bases). The V end was cut by 2 bases, the J end by 5 bases, with 13 bases between. This CDR3 is built from 15 residues. Per germline, CDR1 MNHEY and CDR2 SVGEGT. CDR3 DNA: TGTGCCAGCAGTTACGGGGGGGCCCTACACAATGAGCAGTTCTTC. Residues: CASSYGGALHNEQFF.

The genes are TRBV5-6 and TRBJ1-2, with 10 nucleotides matching TRBD1. Germline V gives CDR1 SGHDT, CDR2 YYEEEE. The CDR3 spans 15 residues. V gave up 4 bases and J gave up 4 bases; unmatched junction bases: 7. The CDR3 region is CASSNGGQGTYGYTF. CDR3 sequence (DNA): TGTGCCAGCAGCAATGGGGGACAGGGGACCTATGGCTACACCTTC. Looking up the rest from reference TRBV5-6 and TRBJ1-2 gives the full variable domain: DAGVTQSPTHLIKTRGQQVTLRCSPKSGHDTVSWYQQALGQGPQFIFQYYEEEERQRGNFPDRFSGHQFPNYSSELNVNALLLGDSALYLCASSNGGQGTYGYTFGSGTRLTVV.

The chain has TRBV19 and TRBJ2-2; the D gene is possibly TRBD1 (6 bases). The CDR3 sequence is 16 residues long. Trimming removed 5 bases at V and 3 bases at J, with 16 bases between. Germline assignment: CDR1 LNHDA and CDR2 SQIVND (reference sequence). CDR3 sequence: CASSHRVVRDTGELFF. The CDR3 DNA follows: TGTGCCAGTAGTCACAGGGTTGTAAGGGACACCGGGGAGCTGTTTTTT.

The chain links TRBV10-3 to TRBJ1-5, with unresolved D. The CDR3 loop spans 12 amino acids. Deletions cut 2 bases from V and 7 bases from J, with 6 bases between. Germline CDR1 and CDR2: ENHRY and SYGVKD. The CDR3 DNA reads as TGTGCCATCAGTGAGGTCAAACAGCCCCAGCATTTT. It yields the protein CAISEVKQPQHF.

The CDR3 DNA follows: TGTGCCAGCAGCCCAGAGGGGGACAGACTTTACAATGAGCAGTTCTTC. Protein product: CASSPEGDRLYNEQFF. The gene calls are TRBV7-9 and TRBJ2-1, with TRBD1 matching over 7 bases. This CDR3 has 16 residues. The junction had 11 bases not matched to a gene; V was cut back by 5 bases and J by 4 bases. Germline V CDR1 and CDR2: SEHNR, FQNEAQ (reference sequence).

The V gene is TRBV4-3, the J gene TRBJ1-2; possible D gene TRBD1, 6 bases. Trimming removed 3 bases at V and 8 bases at J, with 13 bases between. This CDR3 region has 13 residues. Germline assignment: CDR1 LGHNA and CDR2 YSLEER. In nucleotides, the CDR3 is TGCGCCAGCAGCCATACAGGGACGGGAGGCTACACCTTC. It encodes CASSHTGTGGYTF.

This rearrangement joins TRBV19 to TRBJ1-6, with TRBD1 matching 10 bases. Germline-derived CDR1 and CDR2 are LNHDA and SQIVND (reference sequence). Trimming removed 3 bases from V and 17 bases from J; junction bases left unmatched: 7. This CDR3 spans 13 amino acids. This chain's CDR3 is CASSIRDRGKFHF. CDR3 sequence (DNA): TGTGCCAGTAGTATTCGGGACAGGGGAAAGTTCCACTTT.

V gene TRBV18 combines with J gene TRBJ1-1; no reliable D call. The germline gives CDR1 KGHSH, CDR2 LQKENI. V was cut by 3 bases and J by 6 bases, with 8 bases left in between. The CDR3 is 12 amino acids. This CDR3 is CASSPGSAEAFF. CDR3 coding DNA: TGTGCCAGCTCACCTGGTTCAGCTGAAGCTTTCTTT. Based on the CDR3 plus reference TRBV18 and TRBJ1-1, the full variable domain is NAGVMQNPRHLVRRRGQEARLRCSPMKGHSHVYWYRQLPEEGLKFMVYLQKENIIDESGMPKERFSAEFPKEGPSILRIQQVVRGDSAAYFCASSPGSAEAFFGQGTRLTVV.

The CDR3 DNA reads TGCGCCAGCAGCTACGGAGGACTAGCGGGGGGCCGGGGAGATACGCAGTATTTT. Translation gives CASSYGGLAGGRGDTQYF. The rearrangement links TRBV5-1 to TRBJ2-3; 14 bases fit TRBD2. Germline CDR1 is SGHRS and CDR2 is YFSETQ. V lost 3 bases, J lost 5 bases, and 11 bases stayed unmatched. The CDR3 spans 18 residues.

The chain uses TRBV24-1 and TRBJ1-3, with D hard to call. The CDR3 loop spans 18 amino acids. V was trimmed by 4 bases and J by 2 bases, leaving 20 bases between them. Germline CDR1 reads KGHDR; CDR2 reads SFDVKD. The DNA for the CDR3 is TGTGCCACCAGTGACCTAAGCGGTCTGCCCGAACCTGGAAACACCATATATTTT. It encodes CATSDLSGLPEPGNTIYF.

The chain has TRBV6-2 or TRBV6-3 and TRBJ1-1, with a possible D match to TRBD1 (6 bases). The V gene's germline CDR1 is MNHEY and CDR2 SVGEGT. The CDR3 sequence is 15 residues long. Deletions cut 1 base from V and 4 bases from J, with 13 bases between. CDR3 sequence reads: CASSYYRAISTEAFF. DNA for the CDR3: TGTGCCAGCAGTTACTACAGGGCTATTAGCACTGAAGCTTTCTTT.

The chain joins TRBV7-2 to TRBJ1-2; the D gene is possibly TRBD1 (5 bases). CDR3 length: 14 residues. The V and J ends lost 3 bases and 3 bases respectively, with 11 bases between them. The germline V gene has CDR1 SGHTA and CDR2 FQGNSA. The CDR3 DNA reads TGTGCCAGCAGCTTTTCAGGGTTGGACTATGGCTACACCTTC. Protein sequence: CASSFSGLDYGYTF.

The chain has TRBV14 and TRBJ2-6; a weak D match, TRBD2 (5 bases). Germline values: CDR1 SGHDN, CDR2 FVKESK. V was trimmed by 0 bases and J by 0 bases, leaving 27 bases between them. This CDR3 has 23 residues. The CDR3 DNA reads TGTGCCAGCAGCCAAGAACCGGGCATCTGGACTTACCTTGATCGCTCTGGGGCCAACGTCCTGACTTTC. Its protein is CASSQEPGIWTYLDRSGANVLTF.

The chain recombines TRBV5-4 with TRBJ2-7, with 9 bases lining up with TRBD2. V lost 0 bases, J lost 6 bases, and 10 bases stayed unmatched. The CDR3 loop spans 16 amino acids. Looked up from germline, CDR1 is SGHNT and CDR2 is YYREEE (reference sequence). CDR3 in amino acids: CASSLGLAGTLSEQYF. The CDR3 nucleotides read TGTGCCAGCAGCTTGGGGCTAGCGGGGACACTAAGCGAGCAGTACTTC. Combining the CDR3 with reference TRBV5-4 and TRBJ2-7 gives the whole variable domain ETGVTQSPTHLIKTRGQQVTLRCSSQSGHNTVSWYQQALGQGPQFIFQYYREEENGRGNFPPRFSGLQFPNYSSELNVNALELDDSALYLCASSLGLAGTLSEQYFGPGTRLTVT.

For the CDR3, the DNA is TGTGCCACCAGCAGGGCGGACGGGACATTATACTATGGCTACACCTTC. This codes for CATSRADGTLYYGYTF. V and J are TRBV15 and TRBJ1-2; maybe TRBD1 (6 bases). V gave up 3 bases and J gave up 3 bases, with 17 bases separating them. Germline lookup yields CDR1 LNHNV and CDR2 YYDKDF (reference sequence). The CDR3 runs to 16 residues.